Here is one TCR beta chain with its context. Germline CDR1 is SGDLS and CDR2 is YYNGEE. V was shortened by 4 bases and J by 0 bases, with 11 bases between the two germline ends. This CDR3 has 14 residues. These data are taken from a study of blood T cell repertoires in COVID-19. Background on the study: Material from acute and convalescent COVID-19 was sourced from the United States, Italy and Spain.

In the original processing: The authors estimated nucleated cell counts from reference gene primer amplification. Sequencing used immunoSEQ multiplex PCR; TCRdb keeps in-frame clones, though not all of them. The V and J calls and clone size were taken over from that table, and D and trimming were inferred from the DNA. The sample holds over 150,000 clones, roughly nine tenths seen once. The chain employs TRBV9 and TRBJ2-7, with D perhaps matching TRBD1 (6 bases). Material for sequencing was peripheral blood. The clonotype comes from a man between 65 and 85 years old with active or convalescent COVID-19. CDR3 sequence: CASSPTDSSYEQYF. The CDR3 DNA is TGTGCCAGCAGCCCGACGGACAGCTCCTACGAGCAGTACTTC.